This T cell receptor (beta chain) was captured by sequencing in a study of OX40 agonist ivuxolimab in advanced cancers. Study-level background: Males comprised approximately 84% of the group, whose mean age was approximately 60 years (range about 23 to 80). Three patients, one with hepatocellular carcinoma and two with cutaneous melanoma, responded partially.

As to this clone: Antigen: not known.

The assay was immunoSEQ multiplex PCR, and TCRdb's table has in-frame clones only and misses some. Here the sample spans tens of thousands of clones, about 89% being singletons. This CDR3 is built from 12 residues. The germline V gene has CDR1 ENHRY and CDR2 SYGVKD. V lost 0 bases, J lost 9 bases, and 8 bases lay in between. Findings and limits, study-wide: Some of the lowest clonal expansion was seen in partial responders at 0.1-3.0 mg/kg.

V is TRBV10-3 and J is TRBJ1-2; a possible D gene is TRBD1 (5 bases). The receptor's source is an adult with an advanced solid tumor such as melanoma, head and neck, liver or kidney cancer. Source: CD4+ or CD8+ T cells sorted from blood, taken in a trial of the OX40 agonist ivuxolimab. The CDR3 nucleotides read TGTGCCATCAGTGAGTCTGGGGGTAGCTACACCTTC. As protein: CAISESGGSYTF.